One and the same sample provided the 26 T cell receptor beta chains below, sequenced in a study of radiotherapy plus CTLA-4 blockade in lung cancer (dated by TCRdb to the late 2010s). Libraries were prepared through the immunoSEQ multiplex PCR assay. TCRdb took over this immuneACCESS table, retaining in-frame rearrangements with V and J assigned. Such tables are incomplete; in checked studies, under half of the missing clones stem from an unresolved V gene, and the remainder is unexplained. Recorded for this sample are more than 75,000 clones; around 80% of them occurred a single time. Roughly 25% of the sample lies in the top ten. The starting material was peripheral blood, obtained from a patient treated with radiotherapy plus ipilimumab. The source is a human donor with non-small cell lung cancer that progressed on radiotherapy plus ipilimumab.

A remark on this clone: The sample carries other DNA sequences with the same CDR3. V usage is TRBV5-1 and J usage is TRBJ2-3, with D perhaps matching TRBD2 (6 bases). The V end was cut by 1 base, the J end by 6 bases, with 15 bases between. This CDR3 has 15 amino acids. From germline, CDR1 is SGHRS and CDR2 YFSETQ. Written as DNA, the CDR3 is TGCGCCAGCAGCTTGTCTGTAGCGGCTGGGGATACGCAGTATTTT. Its protein product is CASSLSVAAGDTQYF.

This chain joins TRBV7-8 and TRBJ2-2; D might be TRBD1 (6 bases). Trimming took off 0 bases at V and 4 bases at J, with 12 bases between the two ends. This CDR3 is 16 amino acids long. Looked up from germline, CDR1 is SGHVS and CDR2 is FQNEAQ. CDR3 in DNA: TGTGCCAGCAGCTTAGCAGGGTTAGGGGGCACCGGGGAGCTGTTTTTT. The encoded protein is CASSLAGLGGTGELFF.

The chain couples TRBV10-3 to TRBJ1-1, with 8 bases aligning to TRBD1. In germline, CDR1 is ENHRY, CDR2 SYGVKD. This CDR3 contains 15 residues. The trim removed 6 bases at V and 1 base at J, leaving 7 bases unmatched. In DNA, the CDR3 is TGTGCCATCAGCTTCAGGGGGCCAACGAACACTGAAGCTTTCTTT. Translating gives CAISFRGPTNTEAFF.

The rearrangement uses TRBV19 and TRBJ2-7; no reliable D call. Between the trimmed V and J ends, which lost 5 bases and 4 bases, there was a span of 9 bases. Germline values: CDR1 LNHDA, CDR2 SQIVND (reference sequence). The length of the CDR3 is 12 residues. CDR3 sequence: CASSSPIYEQYF. CDR3 bases: TGTGCCAGTAGTTCGCCTATTTACGAGCAGTACTTC.

V and J are TRBV2 and TRBJ2-4, with D tentatively TRBD2 (7 bases). The CDR3 is made up of 16 amino acids. V lost 4 bases and J 8 bases, leaving 21 bases between the germline ends. The germline V gene encodes CDR1 SNHLY and CDR2 FYNNEI. This chain's CDR3 is CASSARKGGMEDIQYF. CDR3 nucleotide sequence: TGTGCCAGCAGTGCCCGCAAGGGGGGGATGGAGGACATTCAGTACTTC.

J is TRBJ1-4 and V is TRBV6-5; weak D call: TRBD1 (6 bases). The germline V gene encodes CDR1 MNHEY and CDR2 SVGAGI. The CDR3 spans 14 residues. Trimming removed 5 bases from V and 8 bases from J, with 15 bases in between. This chain's CDR3 is CASSGAGASEKLFF. For the CDR3, the DNA is TGTGCCAGCAGTGGCGCGGGGGCTAGCGAAAAACTGTTTTTT.

This chain connects TRBV12-5 to TRBJ2-1; 9 positions agree with TRBD2. This CDR3 comprises 14 residues. Germline V gene sequence: CDR1 LGHNT, CDR2 FRNRAP. Trimming removed 6 bases from V and 7 bases from J; junction bases left unmatched: 7. Here the CDR3 DNA reads TGTGCTAGTGGCTCTAGCGGGATATATAATGAGCAGTTCTTC. Translated: CASGSSGIYNEQFF.

The chain joins TRBV7-9 to TRBJ2-7, with unresolved D. CDR1 is SEHNR and CDR2 is FQNEAQ in the germline V gene (reference sequence). The CDR3 has 18 residues. Trimming took 0 bases from V and 3 from J, leaving 21 bases between them. The CDR3 reads CASSLAAQTARGDYEQYF. In DNA, the CDR3 is TGTGCCAGCAGCTTAGCGGCCCAGACTGCCAGAGGTGACTACGAGCAGTACTTC.

The chain uses TRBV29-1 and TRBJ2-1; the D call may be TRBD1 or TRBD2 (5 bases each). The CDR3 contains 13 residues. The V end lost 6 bases, the J end lost 4 bases, and 13 bases lay between the germline ends. CDR1 and CDR2 (germline): SQVTM, ANQGSEA. The CDR3 loop reads CSVVPGRYNEQFF. In nucleotides, the CDR3 is TGCAGCGTAGTACCAGGGAGATACAATGAGCAGTTCTTC.

The rearrangement links TRBV27 to TRBJ1-4, with TRBD1 matching 9 bases. J gave up 9 bases and V 4 bases, and 6 bases lay outside the gene matches. CDR1 MNHEY and CDR2 SMNVEV come from the germline V gene (reference sequence). This CDR3 is built from 14 residues. CDR3 in amino acids: CASSSWDREKKLFF. The CDR3 region has the DNA TGTGCCAGCAGTTCTTGGGACAGGGAAAAAAAACTGTTTTTT. The whole variable domain, remainder taken from reference TRBV27 and TRBJ1-4, is EAQVTQNPRYLITVTGKKLTVTCSQNMNHEYMSWYRQDPGLGLRQIYYSMNVEVTDKGDVPEGYKVSRKEKRNFPLILESPSPNQTSLYFCASSSWDREKKLFFGSGTQLSVL.

The sample holds many counts of this clone. The chain is built from TRBV4-1 and TRBJ2-7; TRBD2 matches at 9 bases. With 3 bases clipped from V and 2 bases from J, the junction kept 8 bases outside the gene matches. Germline-derived CDR1 and CDR2 are MGHRA and YSYEKL. The CDR3 length is 16 residues. CDR3 in amino acids: CASSQAASGATYEQYF. In nucleotides, the CDR3 is TGCGCCAGCAGCCAGGCCGCTAGCGGGGCCACCTACGAGCAGTACTTC.

V and J are TRBV2 and TRBJ1-2; a weak D match, TRBD1 (6 bases). Germline CDR1 and CDR2: SNHLY and FYNNEI. Trimming removed 6 bases at V and 5 bases at J, with 13 bases between. CDR3 length equals 13 residues. The CDR3 DNA sequence: TGTGCCAGCAGCGGTGGGACACGGTATGGCTACACCTTC. Translating gives CASSGGTRYGYTF.

This chain joins TRBV5-6 and TRBJ2-5; TRBD1 matches at 7 bases. With 0 bases clipped from V and 2 bases from J, the junction kept 10 bases outside the gene matches. From germline, CDR1 is SGHDT and CDR2 YYEEEE. The CDR3 is 17 amino acids. CDR3 nucleotides: TGTGCCAGCAGCTTGGGCCGAGACAGGGCCAGTCAAGAGACCCAGTACTTC. The encoded protein is CASSLGRDRASQETQYF. Looking up the rest from reference TRBV5-6 and TRBJ2-5 gives the full variable domain: DAGVTQSPTHLIKTRGQQVTLRCSPKSGHDTVSWYQQALGQGPQFIFQYYEEEERQRGNFPDRFSGHQFPNYSSELNVNALLLGDSALYLCASSLGRDRASQETQYFGPGTRLLVL.

This sequence joins TRBV29-1 and TRBJ2-1; no firm D call. Deletions cut 5 bases from V and 8 bases from J, with 19 bases between. The CDR3 runs to 14 residues. The V gene's germline CDR1 is SQVTM and CDR2 ANQGSEA. The CDR3 bases are TGCAGCGTTCCCCACGGGCGATTCAACCATGAGCAGTTCTTC. Translated: CSVPHGRFNHEQFF.

J is TRBJ1-5 and V is TRBV2; 7 bases are a match to TRBD1. Germline CDR1 reads SNHLY; CDR2 reads FYNNEI. The CDR3 length is 14 residues. Unmatched junction bases numbered 7, after V lost 5 bases and J lost 6 bases. CDR3 nucleotides: TGTGCCAGCAGTACGACAGGGAGGGGTCAGCCCCAGCATTTT. Protein: CASSTTGRGQPQHF.

The V gene is TRBV5-6, the J gene TRBJ1-5; D remains unclear. Trimming cost V 4 bases and J 6 bases, with 8 bases left between them. Germline lookup yields CDR1 SGHDT and CDR2 YYEEEE. This CDR3 has 12 residues. The CDR3 bases are TGTGCCAGCAGCGCCGGAGGTCAGCCCCAGCATTTT. It yields the protein CASSAGGQPQHF.

This chain connects TRBV4-1 to TRBJ2-7; TRBD2 matches at 7 bases. CDR1 and CDR2 (germline): MGHRA, YSYEKL. CDR3 length: 14 amino acids. The trim removed 4 bases at V and 5 bases at J, leaving 8 bases unmatched. CDR3 region: CASSLRDYNDEQYF. CDR3 nucleotides: TGCGCCAGCAGCCTCCGGGACTACAATGACGAGCAGTACTTC.

V usage is TRBV27 and J usage is TRBJ2-7; TRBD1 aligns across 7 bases. The germline V gene encodes CDR1 MNHEY and CDR2 SMNVEV (reference sequence). With V trimmed by 0 bases and J by 2 bases, 10 bases remained unmatched. The CDR3 spans 17 residues. Here the CDR3 reads CASSLSSLGQGAYEQYF. The CDR3 DNA is TGTGCCAGCAGTTTATCTTCTTTAGGGCAGGGGGCCTACGAGCAGTACTTC.

V and J are TRBV28 and TRBJ2-5; TRBD2 agrees at 11 bases. With 2 bases clipped from V and 5 bases from J, the junction kept 10 bases outside the gene matches. The length of the CDR3 is 17 residues. Germline-derived CDR1 and CDR2 are MDHEN and SYDVKM. The CDR3 coding sequence is TGTGCCAGCAGTTTACCCGTTTTAGCGGGAGGGGGGGAGACCCAGTACTTC. It yields the protein CASSLPVLAGGGETQYF.

The chain employs TRBV5-1 and TRBJ1-1; 7 positions match TRBD1. The CDR3 sequence is 14 residues long. Germline assignment: CDR1 SGHRS and CDR2 YFSETQ. V trimming: 1 base; J trimming: 3 bases; junction bases outside the gene matches: 3. The CDR3 here is CASSLTGADTEAFF. The CDR3 region has the DNA TGCGCCAGCAGCTTGACAGGGGCGGACACTGAAGCTTTCTTT.

V and J are TRBV7-9 and TRBJ2-1; D perhaps matches TRBD2 (6 bases). This CDR3 comprises 13 residues. CDR1 SEHNR and CDR2 FQNEAQ come from the germline V gene (reference sequence). The germline V and J ends were trimmed by 5 bases and 4 bases, with 9 bases remaining between them. The CDR3 spells CASSPDYYNEQFF. CDR3 in DNA: TGTGCCAGCAGCCCGGACTATTACAATGAGCAGTTCTTC.

J is TRBJ2-7 and V is TRBV6-1; TRBD2 matches 7 bases. Germline-derived CDR1 and CDR2 are MNHNS and SASEGT. The V and J ends lost 6 bases and 6 bases, in that order; junction bases with no gene match: 14. The length of the CDR3 is 15 residues. Here the CDR3 DNA reads TGTGCCAGCAGCCTGGGACTATCGTCGTTTCCCGAGCAGTACTTC. This encodes CASSLGLSSFPEQYF.

V gene TRBV9 combines with J gene TRBJ2-3, with D maybe TRBD2 (5 bases). This CDR3 has 16 amino acids. Trimming took 2 bases from V and 1 from J, leaving 14 bases between them. Germline CDR1 reads SGDLS; CDR2 reads YYNGEE. The CDR3 is CASSVFDAGGTDTQYF. For the CDR3, the DNA is TGTGCCAGCAGCGTCTTTGACGCGGGTGGCACAGATACGCAGTATTTT.

The CDR3 DNA reads TGCAGCGTTACTAGCGAGGTCTACAATGAGCAGTTCTTC. This gives the protein CSVTSEVYNEQFF. This chain uses TRBV29-1 with TRBJ2-1; 7 bases agree with TRBD2. Germline loops: CDR1 SQVTM, CDR2 ANQGSEA. The CDR3 contains 13 residues. The V gene end was trimmed by 5 bases and the J gene end by 3 bases; junction bases not matched to a gene: 4.

The gene calls are TRBV7-2 and TRBJ1-2; D gene uncertain. Deletions cut 5 bases from V and 4 bases from J, with 17 bases between. The CDR3 totals 15 residues. Germline CDR1 is SGHTA and CDR2 is FQGNSA. In nucleotides, the CDR3 is TGTGCCAGCAGCCCCAAAGGTCTGGGGTCCTATGGCTACACCTTC. As protein: CASSPKGLGSYGYTF.

The V and J genes are TRBV27 and TRBJ2-7, with no clear D. CDR1 and CDR2 from the germline V gene are MNHEY and SMNVEV (reference sequence). CDR3 length: 11 amino acids. With 6 bases removed from V and 2 bases from J, the gap between germline ends came to 5 bases. CDR3 in amino acids: CASSHTYEQYV. The CDR3 DNA reads as TGTGCCAGCAGCCACACCTACGAGCAGTACGTC.